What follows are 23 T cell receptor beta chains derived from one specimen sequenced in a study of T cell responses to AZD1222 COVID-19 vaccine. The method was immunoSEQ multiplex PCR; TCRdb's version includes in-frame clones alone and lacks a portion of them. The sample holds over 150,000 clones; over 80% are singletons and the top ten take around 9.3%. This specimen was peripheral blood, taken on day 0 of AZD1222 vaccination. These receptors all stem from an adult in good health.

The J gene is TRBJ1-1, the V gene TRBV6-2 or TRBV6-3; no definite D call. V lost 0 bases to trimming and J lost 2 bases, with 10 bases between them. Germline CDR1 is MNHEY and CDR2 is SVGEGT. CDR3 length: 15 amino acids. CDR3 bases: TGTGCCAGCAGTTACTCTCGGCAAATTAACACTGAAGCTTTCTTT. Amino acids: CASSYSRQINTEAFF.

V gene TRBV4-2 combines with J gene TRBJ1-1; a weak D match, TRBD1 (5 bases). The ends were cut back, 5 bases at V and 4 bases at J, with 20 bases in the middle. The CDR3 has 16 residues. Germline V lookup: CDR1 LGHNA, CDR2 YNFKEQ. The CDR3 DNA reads TGTGCCAGCAGCGCGCGTAGGAGCAGGGCGTTCACTGAAGCTTTCTTT. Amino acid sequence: CASSARRSRAFTEAFF.

The CDR3 spells CASSFQRGGTDTQYF. For the CDR3, the DNA is TGTGCCAGCAGTTTTCAGCGGGGGGGCACAGATACGCAGTATTTT. The chain combines TRBV28 with TRBJ2-3; 9 nucleotides match TRBD2. Germline values: CDR1 MDHEN, CDR2 SYDVKM. The CDR3 spans 15 residues. Trimming took 3 bases from V and 1 from J; bases not matched to a gene: 2.

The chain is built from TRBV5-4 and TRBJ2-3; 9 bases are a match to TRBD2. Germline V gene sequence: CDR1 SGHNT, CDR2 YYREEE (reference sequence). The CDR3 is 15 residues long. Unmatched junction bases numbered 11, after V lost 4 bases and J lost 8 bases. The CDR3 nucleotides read TGTGCCAGCAGCCCCCGGCTAGCGGGGTCGGGTACGCAGTATTTT. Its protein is CASSPRLAGSGTQYF.

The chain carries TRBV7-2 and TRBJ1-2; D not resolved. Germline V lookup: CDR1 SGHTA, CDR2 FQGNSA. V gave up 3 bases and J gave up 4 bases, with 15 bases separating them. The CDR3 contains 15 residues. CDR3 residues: CASSLSGNGLYGYTF. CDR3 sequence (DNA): TGTGCCAGCAGCTTGTCTGGTAACGGACTCTATGGCTACACCTTC.

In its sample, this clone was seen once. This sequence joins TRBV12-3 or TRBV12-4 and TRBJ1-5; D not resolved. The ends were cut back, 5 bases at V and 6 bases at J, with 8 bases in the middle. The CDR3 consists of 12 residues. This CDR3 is CASSPGPQPQHF. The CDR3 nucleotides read TGTGCCAGCAGTCCCGGACCTCAGCCCCAGCATTTT.

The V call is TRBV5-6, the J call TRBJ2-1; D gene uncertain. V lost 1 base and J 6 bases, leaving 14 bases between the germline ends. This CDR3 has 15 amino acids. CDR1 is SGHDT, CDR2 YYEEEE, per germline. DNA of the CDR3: TGTGCCAGCAGCTTGTCCGTGGTGTCGGCCAATGAGCAGTTCTTC. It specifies CASSLSVVSANEQFF.

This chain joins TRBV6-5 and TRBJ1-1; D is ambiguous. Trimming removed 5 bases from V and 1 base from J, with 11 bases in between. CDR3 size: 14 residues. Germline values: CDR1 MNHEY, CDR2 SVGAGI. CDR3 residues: CASSKQIKNTEAFF. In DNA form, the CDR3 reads TGTGCCAGCAGTAAACAGATAAAGAACACTGAAGCTTTCTTT.

CDR3 DNA sequence: TGTGCCAGTAGTATTGGGGGGACCTATGGCTACACCTTC. It specifies CASSIGGTYGYTF. The chain combines TRBV19 with TRBJ1-2, with D perhaps matching TRBD1 (5 bases). The V gene's germline CDR1 is LNHDA and CDR2 SQIVND (reference sequence). Between the trimmed V and J ends, which lost 3 bases and 4 bases, there was a span of 9 bases. The CDR3 loop spans 13 amino acids.

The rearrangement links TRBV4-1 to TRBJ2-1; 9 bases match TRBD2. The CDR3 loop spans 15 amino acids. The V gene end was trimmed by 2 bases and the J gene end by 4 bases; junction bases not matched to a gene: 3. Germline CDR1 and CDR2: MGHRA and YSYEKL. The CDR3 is CASSQTSGPYNEQFF. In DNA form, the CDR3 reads TGCGCCAGCAGCCAAACTAGCGGGCCATACAATGAGCAGTTCTTC.

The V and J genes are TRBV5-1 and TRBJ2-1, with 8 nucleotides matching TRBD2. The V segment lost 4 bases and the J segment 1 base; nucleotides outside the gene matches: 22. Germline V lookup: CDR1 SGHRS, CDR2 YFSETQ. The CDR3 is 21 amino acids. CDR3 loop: CASSPVGGSGDPSGSYNEQFF. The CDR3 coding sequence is TGCGCCAGCAGCCCTGTCGGGGGTAGCGGGGACCCTTCGGGTTCCTACAATGAGCAGTTCTTC.

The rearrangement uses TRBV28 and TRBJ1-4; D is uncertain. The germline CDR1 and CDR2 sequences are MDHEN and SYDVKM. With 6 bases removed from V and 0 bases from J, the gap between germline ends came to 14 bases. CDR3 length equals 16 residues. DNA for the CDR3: TGTGCCAGCAGCCCTCTTCACGGAGCAACTAATGAAAAACTGTTTTTT. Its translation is CASSPLHGATNEKLFF.

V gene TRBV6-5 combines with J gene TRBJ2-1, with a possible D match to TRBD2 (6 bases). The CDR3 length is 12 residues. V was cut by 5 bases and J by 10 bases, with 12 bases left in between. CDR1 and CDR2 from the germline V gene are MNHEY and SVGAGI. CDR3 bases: TGTGCCAGCAGTACACTAGCTAGCGAGCAGTTCTTC. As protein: CASSTLASEQFF.

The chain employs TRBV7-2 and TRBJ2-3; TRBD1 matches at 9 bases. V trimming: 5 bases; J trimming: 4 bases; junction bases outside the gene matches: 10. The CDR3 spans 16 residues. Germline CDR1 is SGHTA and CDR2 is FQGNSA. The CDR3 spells CASSPGQGWAADTQYF. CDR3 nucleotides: TGTGCCAGCAGCCCTGGACAGGGGTGGGCCGCAGATACGCAGTATTTT.

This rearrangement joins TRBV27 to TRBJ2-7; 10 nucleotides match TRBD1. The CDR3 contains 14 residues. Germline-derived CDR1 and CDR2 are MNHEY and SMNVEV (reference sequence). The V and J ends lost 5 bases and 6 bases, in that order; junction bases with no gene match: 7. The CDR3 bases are TGTGCCAGCAGTCCCGGGACAGGGGTTGTCGAGCAGTACTTC. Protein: CASSPGTGVVEQYF.

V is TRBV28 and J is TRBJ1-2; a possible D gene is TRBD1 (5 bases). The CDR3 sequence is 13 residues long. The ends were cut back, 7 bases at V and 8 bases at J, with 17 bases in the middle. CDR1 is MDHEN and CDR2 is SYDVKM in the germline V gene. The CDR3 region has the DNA TGTGCCAGCACACCGAGGGGCCCGGTGGGCTACACCTTC. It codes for CASTPRGPVGYTF.

Written as DNA, the CDR3 is TGTGCCAGCAGCCAAGAAGGAGGGTTCGCCTACAATGAGCAGTTCTTC. This gives the protein CASSQEGGFAYNEQFF. The chain couples TRBV14 to TRBJ2-1, with a tentative D call TRBD2 (6 bases). The ends were cut back, 0 bases at V and 2 bases at J, with 11 bases in the middle. The germline V gene encodes CDR1 SGHDN and CDR2 FVKESK. This CDR3 has 16 amino acids.

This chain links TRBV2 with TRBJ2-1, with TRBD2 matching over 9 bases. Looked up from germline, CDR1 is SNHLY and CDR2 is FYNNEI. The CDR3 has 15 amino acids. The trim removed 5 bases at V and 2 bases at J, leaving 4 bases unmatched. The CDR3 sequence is CASSYSGGTYNEQFF. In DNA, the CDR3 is TGTGCCAGCAGTTATAGCGGGGGTACCTACAATGAGCAGTTCTTC. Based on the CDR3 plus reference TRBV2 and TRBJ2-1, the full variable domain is EPEVTQTPSHQVTQMGQEVILRCVPISNHLYFYWYRQILGQKVEFLVSFYNNEISEKSEIFDDQFSVERPDGSNFTLKIRSTKLEDSAMYFCASSYSGGTYNEQFFGPGTRLTVL.

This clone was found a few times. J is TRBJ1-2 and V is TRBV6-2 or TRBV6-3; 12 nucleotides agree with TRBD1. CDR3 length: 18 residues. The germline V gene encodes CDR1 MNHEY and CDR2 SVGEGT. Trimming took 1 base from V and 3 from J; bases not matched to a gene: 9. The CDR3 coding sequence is TGTGCCAGCAGTTACTTGGACATCGGGACAGGGGGCGACTATGGCTACACCTTC. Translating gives CASSYLDIGTGGDYGYTF.

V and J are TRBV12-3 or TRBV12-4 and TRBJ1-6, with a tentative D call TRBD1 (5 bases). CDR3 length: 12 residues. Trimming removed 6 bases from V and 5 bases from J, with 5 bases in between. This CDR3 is CASRGDNSPLHF. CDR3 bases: TGTGCCAGCAGGGGGGATAATTCACCCCTCCACTTT.

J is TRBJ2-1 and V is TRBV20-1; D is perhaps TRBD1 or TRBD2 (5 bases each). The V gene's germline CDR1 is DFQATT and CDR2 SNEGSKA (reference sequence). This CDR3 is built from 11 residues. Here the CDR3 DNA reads TGCAGAGGGGCGACCCGAGGGGAGCAGTTCTTC. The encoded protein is CRGATRGEQFF.

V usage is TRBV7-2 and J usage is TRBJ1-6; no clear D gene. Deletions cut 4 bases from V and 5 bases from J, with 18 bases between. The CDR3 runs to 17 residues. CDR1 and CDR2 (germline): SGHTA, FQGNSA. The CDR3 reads CASSSPIFMDDNSPLHF. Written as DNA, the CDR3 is TGTGCCAGCAGCTCCCCCATTTTTATGGACGATAATTCACCCCTCCACTTT.

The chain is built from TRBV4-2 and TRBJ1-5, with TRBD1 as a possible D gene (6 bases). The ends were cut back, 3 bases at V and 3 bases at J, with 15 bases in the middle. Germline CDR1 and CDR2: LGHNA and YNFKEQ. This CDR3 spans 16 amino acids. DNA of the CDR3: TGTGCCAGCAGCCAGCATCAGAGACAGGACAATCAGCCCCAGCATTTT. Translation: CASSQHQRQDNQPQHF.